Following are 30 T cell receptor beta chains from one sample sequenced in a study of T cells in Graves' hyperthyroidism and ophthalmopathy. Amplified TCR beta CDR3 regions came from RNA transcripts. An initial round of RT-PCR targeting the TCR CDR3 relied on the HTBI primer set. TCRdb fed the multiplex PCR reads into MiXCR, producing one record per CDR3 protein. This table holds 300,000 to 400,000 distinct CDR3 sequences, more than 11% found once. Material: blood. These receptors came from a woman younger than 45 with Graves' hyperthyroidism.

This clonotype was seen at least ten times. The rearrangement uses TRBV11-2 and TRBJ2-7; D uncertain. This CDR3 contains 15 residues. V lost 1 base and J lost 3, with 13 bases in between. From germline, CDR1 is SGHAT and CDR2 FQNNGV. CDR3 sequence: CASSLVGFGDYEQYF. The CDR3 DNA reads as TGTGCCAGCAGCTTAGTCGGGTTTGGGGACTACGAGCAGTACTTC.

To note about this clonotype: Germline and junction disagree at one end, which may indicate a read error. The CDR3 loop reads CASSLGFTVNYGCTF. CDR3 DNA: TGCGCCAGCAGCTTGGGGTTTACGGTCAACTATGGCTGCACCTTC. The chain recombines TRBV5-1 with TRBJ1-2; D is unclear. CDR1 is SGHRS, CDR2 YFSETQ, per germline. The CDR3 contains 15 residues. Full variable domain (remainder filled in from reference TRBV5-1 and TRBJ1-2): KAGVTQTPRYLIKTRGQQVTLSCSPISGHRSVSWYQQTPGQGLQFLFEYFSETQRNKGNFPGRFSGRQFSNSRSEMNVSTLELGDSALYLCASSLGFTVNYGCTFGSGTRLTVV.

The chain joins TRBV9 to TRBJ2-2; 9 bases are a match to TRBD2. The CDR3 runs to 16 residues. CDR1 is SGDLS, CDR2 YYNGEE, per germline. Trimming at V came to 0 bases and at J to 4 bases, leaving 4 bases not matched to a gene. Here the CDR3 DNA reads TGTGCCAGCAGCGTAGAGGGTAGCGGGAGCACCGGGGAGCTGTTTTTT. This codes for CASSVEGSGSTGELFF. Together with reference TRBV9 and TRBJ2-2, the CDR3 gives the full variable domain: DSGVTQTPKHLITATGQRVTLRCSPRSGDLSVYWYQQSLDQGLQFLIQYYNGEERAKGNILERFSAQQFPDLHSELNLSSLELGDSALYFCASSVEGSGSTGELFFGEGSRLTVL.

This clonotype was observed at least ten times. The V and J genes are TRBV2 and TRBJ1-5, with unresolved D. This CDR3 is built from 12 residues. Trimming took off 7 bases at V and 5 bases at J, with 9 bases between the two ends. Germline CDR1 reads SNHLY; CDR2 reads FYNNEI. CDR3 nucleotide sequence: TGTGCCAGCATGCTAGCCGATCAGCCCCAGCATTTT. Amino acid sequence: CASMLADQPQHF.

In regard to this clonotype: This may arise from a read error, as a much more abundant clone is one base away. The V call is TRBV6-5, the J call TRBJ1-5, with a possible D match to TRBD1 (5 bases). V was shortened by 2 bases and J by 14 bases, with 10 bases between the two germline ends. This CDR3 has 11 residues. Germline V CDR1 and CDR2: MNHEY, SVGAGI. CDR3 residues: CASSYSQGKHF. CDR3 DNA: TGTGCCAGCAGTTACAGTCAGGGCAAGCATTTT.

This clonotype was detected only a few times. The chain links TRBV7-9 to TRBJ1-4; TRBD1 aligns across 7 bases. The CDR3 runs to 14 residues. The V segment lost 5 bases and the J segment 8 bases; nucleotides outside the gene matches: 8. Germline V gene data show CDR1 as SEHNR and CDR2 as FQNEAQ (reference sequence). The CDR3 sequence: CASSPTGVGEKLFF. CDR3 bases: TGTGCCAGCAGCCCTACAGGGGTGGGGGAAAAACTGTTTTTT.

The CDR3 region has the DNA TGTGCCATCAGTGAAATTAGGAGGGGCTACACCTTC. As protein: CAISEIRRGYTF. J is TRBJ1-2 and V is TRBV10-3; no clear D gene. The germline V gene has CDR1 ENHRY and CDR2 SYGVKD. Trimming removed 3 bases at V and 8 bases at J, with 10 bases between. The CDR3 contains 12 residues.

This clonotype occurred many times. The chain recombines TRBV12-3 or TRBV12-4 with TRBJ2-7; the D is unclear. The CDR3 length is 14 residues. The germline V and J ends were trimmed by 6 bases and 5 bases, with 17 bases remaining between them. CDR3 region: CASSSLRRVHEQYF. CDR3 nucleotide sequence: TGTGCCAGCAGCTCCCTGAGACGGGTACACGAGCAGTACTTC.

A few counts support this clonotype. A read error may be the cause here, since a much bigger clone is one base away. The genes are TRBV11-2 and TRBJ1-1; no clear D. This CDR3 comprises 13 residues. Germline V CDR1 and CDR2: SGHAT, FQNNGV. The CDR3 is CARSFGENTEAFF. CDR3 coding DNA: TGTGCCAGGAGCTTTGGGGAGAACACTGAAGCTTTCTTT.

In its sample, this clonotype was seen a few times. The V call is TRBV9, the J call TRBJ2-2; 12 bases are shared with TRBD2. Germline V gene lookup returns CDR1 SGDLS and CDR2 YYNGEE. There are 17 residues in the CDR3. The ends lost 0 bases at V and 7 bases at J; junction bases unmatched: 7. CDR3 nucleotide sequence: TGTGCCAGCAGCGTAGAGGGACTAGCGGGCGGCATCGGGGAGCTGTTTTTT. Translated: CASSVEGLAGGIGELFF. The whole variable domain, remainder taken from reference TRBV9 and TRBJ2-2, is DSGVTQTPKHLITATGQRVTLRCSPRSGDLSVYWYQQSLDQGLQFLIQYYNGEERAKGNILERFSAQQFPDLHSELNLSSLELGDSALYFCASSVEGLAGGIGELFFGEGSRLTVL.

This clonotype came up many times. The rearrangement uses TRBV11-2 and TRBJ1-5; D uncertain. This CDR3 has 15 residues. Between the trimmed V and J ends, which lost 1 base and 5 bases, there was a span of 12 bases. Germline V gene sequence: CDR1 SGHAT, CDR2 FQNNGV. The CDR3 sequence: CASSLGVRTHQPQHF. The CDR3 DNA follows: TGTGCCAGCAGCTTAGGTGTCAGGACCCATCAGCCCCAGCATTTT.

This clonotype turned up a few times. The rearrangement joins TRBV6-1 to TRBJ2-3, with TRBD2 matching over 8 bases. CDR1 is MNHNS and CDR2 is SASEGT in the germline V gene. This CDR3 is 14 amino acids long. Germline trimming cut 8 bases from V and 2 bases from J; bases unmatched to any gene: 6. This CDR3 is CASEAGVVTDTQYF. The CDR3, as DNA: TGTGCCAGCGAAGCGGGAGTAGTCACAGATACGCAGTATTTT.

The rearrangement joins TRBV4-3 to TRBJ2-1; TRBD2 agrees at 8 bases. Looked up from germline, CDR1 is LGHNA and CDR2 is YSLEER. The CDR3 has 15 amino acids. The V and J ends lost 2 bases and 6 bases, in that order; junction bases with no gene match: 6. The CDR3 is CASSQNSGTSNEQFF. As DNA, the CDR3 is TGCGCCAGCAGCCAAAACTCCGGGACTAGCAATGAGCAGTTCTTC.

This clonotype was detected only a few times. The rearrangement uses TRBV2 and TRBJ2-7; D is perhaps TRBD2 (5 bases). The CDR3 is made up of 14 amino acids. Germline CDR1 SNHLY, CDR2 FYNNEI. V was trimmed by 5 bases and J by 5 bases, leaving 16 bases between them. CDR3 amino acids: CASSPTRSLDEQYF. As DNA, the CDR3 is TGTGCCAGCAGTCCCACCCGCTCACTAGACGAGCAGTACTTC.

V is TRBV6-2 or TRBV6-3 and J is TRBJ2-1; a weak D match, TRBD2 (6 bases). This CDR3 contains 12 residues. V gave up 11 bases and J gave up 3 bases, with 11 bases separating them. Germline V gene data show CDR1 as MNHEY and CDR2 as SVGEGT. The CDR3 loop is CAGSGGYNEQFF. The CDR3 DNA follows: TGTGCCGGTAGCGGAGGCTACAATGAGCAGTTCTTC.

This chain connects TRBV10-2 to TRBJ1-5, with no clear D. Trimming removed 9 bases at V and 7 bases at J, with 16 bases between. The CDR3 is made up of 13 amino acids. Germline V CDR1 and CDR2: WSHSY, SAAADI. CDR3 nucleotide sequence: TGCGCCAGTCAAATAGGGTCGGGGCAGCCCCAGCATTTT. Translating gives CASQIGSGQPQHF.

This clonotype was seen a few times. The chain carries TRBV7-2 and TRBJ2-4, with D possibly being TRBD2 (8 bases). The V end lost 0 bases, the J end lost 4 bases, and 13 bases lay between the germline ends. Germline CDR1 is SGHTA and CDR2 is FQGNSA. The CDR3 consists of 16 residues. Here the CDR3 DNA reads TGTGCCAGCAGCTTAGCGATAGCGGGACAGAAAAACATTCAGTACTTC. This codes for CASSLAIAGQKNIQYF.

There are many counts of this clonotype. In nucleotides, the CDR3 is TGTGCCTCCCTGAGCGGGGGGGGCGCAAGGACGACCCGGGAGCCCCAGCATTTT. It encodes CASLSGGGARTTREPQHF. This chain uses TRBV19 with TRBJ1-5, with D tentatively TRBD1 (6 bases). The CDR3 covers 18 residues. Trimming removed 11 bases at V and 8 bases at J, with 34 bases between. Germline loops: CDR1 LNHDA, CDR2 SQIVND (reference sequence). Variable domain in full (rest from reference TRBV19 and TRBJ1-5): DGGITQSPKYLFRKEGQNVTLSCEQNLNHDAMYWYRQDPGQGLRLIYYSQIVNDFQKGDIAEGYSVSREKKESFPLTVTSAQKNPTAFYLCASLSGGGARTTREPQHFGDGTRLSIL.

This clonotype turned up a few times. This chain's CDR3 is CASSGRQGMNTEAFF. The DNA for the CDR3 is TGTGCCAGCAGCGGAAGACAGGGTATGAACACTGAAGCTTTCTTT. The chain joins TRBV9 to TRBJ1-1; 7 positions agree with TRBD1. In germline, CDR1 is SGDLS, CDR2 YYNGEE. J gave up 0 bases and V 3 bases, and 5 bases lay outside the gene matches. CDR3 length equals 15 residues.

The genes are TRBV20-1 and TRBJ2-4; TRBD2 aligns across 10 bases. Losses at the gene ends were 6 bases for V and 3 bases for J; bases not matched to a gene: 11. This CDR3 region has 16 residues. Germline V gives CDR1 DFQATT, CDR2 SNEGSKA (reference sequence). Here the CDR3 DNA reads TGCAGTGCCCCGACTAGCGGGTGGATCGGCAAAAACATTCAGTACTTC. Its translation: CSAPTSGWIGKNIQYF.

This clonotype was counted ten times or more. The V gene is TRBV7-9, the J gene TRBJ2-7, with 13 positions matching TRBD2. The CDR3 spans 15 residues. Germline CDR1 and CDR2: SEHNR and FQNEAQ (reference sequence). V shed 4 bases and J 3 bases; nucleotides not matched to a gene: 3. CDR3 sequence: CASSSTSGRIYEQYF. CDR3 nucleotide sequence: TGTGCCAGCAGCTCGACTAGCGGGAGGATCTACGAGCAGTACTTC.

This clonotype was counted only a few times. Mismatch with germline at one junction end may stem from a read error. This sequence joins TRBV7-7 and TRBJ2-1; D not certain. CDR1 is SSHAT, CDR2 FNYEAQ, per germline (reference sequence). CDR3 length: 13 residues. The CDR3 DNA is TGTGCTAGCAGCCCCGTCCCCAACAATGAGCAGTTCTTC. The encoded protein is CASSPVPNNEQFF. Filled out from reference TRBV7-7 and TRBJ2-1, the complete variable domain reads GAGVSQSPRYKVTKRGQDVTLRCDPISSHATLYWYQQALGQGPEFLTYFNYEAQPDKSGLPSDRFSAERPEGSISTLTIQRTEQRDSAMYRCASSPVPNNEQFFGPGTRLTVL.

This clonotype was counted ten times or more. This rearrangement joins TRBV29-1 to TRBJ2-7; 7 positions match TRBD1. The CDR3 totals 12 residues. The J segment lost 6 bases and the V segment lost 3 bases, leaving 5 bases of the junction unmatched. CDR1 SQVTM and CDR2 ANQGSEA come from the germline V gene. CDR3 in amino acids: CSVDEGAGEQYF. Written as DNA, the CDR3 is TGCAGCGTTGATGAGGGGGCTGGCGAGCAGTACTTC.

This clonotype was counted ten times or more. The chain joins TRBV28 to TRBJ2-7; 10 bases fit TRBD1. This CDR3 is 15 amino acids long. V shed 6 bases, J shed 2 bases, and the junction held 7 bases outside the gene matches. Per germline, CDR1 MDHEN and CDR2 SYDVKM. CDR3 region: CASRDRGSRTYEQYF. DNA of the CDR3: TGTGCCAGCAGGGACAGGGGGTCAAGGACCTACGAGCAGTACTTC.

Many counts were recorded for this clonotype. The chain carries TRBV24-1 and TRBJ1-5; 9 nucleotides align to TRBD1. Germline loops: CDR1 KGHDR, CDR2 SFDVKD. Trimming took 5 bases from V and 7 from J; bases not matched to a gene: 5. This CDR3 has 14 amino acids. Written as DNA, the CDR3 is TGTGCCACCAGTGCACAGGGGGCGAGCCAGCCCCAGCATTTT. Translating gives CATSAQGASQPQHF.

A few counts support this clonotype. The J gene is TRBJ2-7, the V gene TRBV7-2, with D possibly TRBD1 on 6 matching bases. Trimming took 9 bases from V and 3 from J, leaving 15 bases between them. The CDR3 has 13 amino acids. The germline gives CDR1 SGHTA, CDR2 FQGNSA. The CDR3 bases are TGTGCCAGTCGAGGGGGTGTTGGCTACGAGCAGTACTTC. This sequence encodes CASRGGVGYEQYF.

This clonotype was seen a handful of times. In DNA, the CDR3 is TGTGCCAGCAGCCGGGGACCGGGTACTGGAAACACCATATATTTT. Residues: CASSRGPGTGNTIYF. The chain carries TRBV7-3 and TRBJ1-3; possible D gene TRBD1, 5 bases. Germline V lookup: CDR1 SGHTA, CDR2 FQGTGA. Between the trimmed V and J ends, which lost 5 bases and 2 bases, there was a span of 13 bases. There are 15 residues in the CDR3. Drawing the rest from reference TRBV7-3 and TRBJ1-3, the complete variable domain is GAGVSQTPSNKVTEKGKYVELRCDPISGHTALYWYRQSLGQGPEFLIYFQGTGAADDSGLPNDRFFAVRPEGSVSTLKIQRTERGDSAVYLCASSRGPGTGNTIYFGEGSWLTVV.

This clonotype was seen many times. This sequence joins TRBV7-3 and TRBJ1-3, with D perhaps TRBD1 (5 bases). Germline values: CDR1 SGHTA, CDR2 FQGTGA. This CDR3 contains 15 residues. Trimming took 0 bases from V and 0 from J, leaving 6 bases between them. The DNA for the CDR3 is TGTGCCAGCAGCTTAACAAGGGGCTCTGGAAACACCATATATTTT. Residues: CASSLTRGSGNTIYF. The full variable domain, completed using reference TRBV7-3 and TRBJ1-3, is GAGVSQTPSNKVTEKGKYVELRCDPISGHTALYWYRQSLGQGPEFLIYFQGTGAADDSGLPNDRFFAVRPEGSVSTLKIQRTERGDSAVYLCASSLTRGSGNTIYFGEGSWLTVV.

This clonotype was counted at least ten times. The chain employs TRBV7-9 and TRBJ1-1; D remains unclear. The germline CDR1 and CDR2 sequences are SEHNR and FQNEAQ (reference sequence). With 5 bases removed from V and 0 bases from J, the gap between germline ends came to 10 bases. The length of the CDR3 is 14 residues. CDR3 sequence (DNA): TGTGCCAGCAGCCCCCAGGCGATGAACACTGAAGCTTTCTTT. Residues: CASSPQAMNTEAFF.

In the case of this clonotype: A much larger clone is a single base away; this may be a read error. V and J are TRBV28 and TRBJ1-2; D not certain. This CDR3 spans 14 amino acids. The V gene lost 6 bases and the J gene lost 8 bases, with 19 bases spanning the gap. Germline V gene lookup returns CDR1 MDHEN and CDR2 SYDVKM. The CDR3 nucleotides are TGTGCCAGCAGATTTGACGGGGTGAGAGGAGGCTACACCTTC. This gives the protein CASRFDGVRGGYTF.